These 6 T cell receptor beta chains were all obtained from the same sample, sequenced in a study of identical twins. Each CDR3 protein is one row after TCRdb ran MiXCR on the 5' RACE reads. This table holds about 700,000 distinct CDR3 sequences, less than 10% found once. The same data also went into a second study, on yellow fever vaccine responses in identical twins.

Material for sequencing was PBMCs. The receptors were gathered from a woman aged 18 to 35 in good health.

This clonotype was counted between two and nine times. The chain recombines TRBV4-3 with TRBJ2-6; TRBD2 might be the D (6 bases). Germline-derived CDR1 and CDR2 are LGHNA and YSLEER. The CDR3 covers 16 residues. V shed 1 base and J shed 0 bases, with 7 bases lying between them. The CDR3 spells CASSQAGSSGANVLTF. CDR3 nucleotide sequence: TGCGCCAGCAGCCAAGCCGGGAGCTCTGGGGCCAACGTCCTGACTTTC.

The chain is built from TRBV10-3 and TRBJ2-1; 7 bases match TRBD2. The J segment lost 6 bases and the V segment lost 8 bases, leaving 13 bases of the junction unmatched. The CDR3 contains 15 residues. CDR1 and CDR2 from the germline V gene are ENHRY and SYGVKD. CDR3 residues: CAIGTEAGPANEQFF. As DNA, the CDR3 is TGTGCCATCGGGACCGAAGCGGGGCCGGCCAATGAGCAGTTCTTC.

Many counts were recorded for this clonotype. The gene calls are TRBV12-3 or TRBV12-4 and TRBJ1-5; TRBD1 is a possible D gene (6 bases). Trimming left V 2 bases short and J 0 bases short, with 8 bases between. This CDR3 is built from 15 residues. In nucleotides, the CDR3 is TGTGCCAGCAGTTTACTAGGGGGTAGCAATCAGCCCCAGCATTTT. Encoded protein: CASSLLGGSNQPQHF.

This clonotype was recorded a few times. The chain links TRBV29-1 to TRBJ2-3; 8 bases line up with TRBD2. This CDR3 spans 16 amino acids. V was clipped by 2 bases and J by 2 bases; unmatched bases: 9. Germline CDR1 SQVTM, CDR2 ANQGSEA. CDR3 region: CSVEFPGTRITDTQYF. In DNA form, the CDR3 reads TGCAGCGTTGAATTTCCCGGGACTAGAATCACAGATACGCAGTATTTT.

V usage is TRBV29-1 and J usage is TRBJ2-3, with a tentative D call TRBD2 (5 bases). This CDR3 is 13 amino acids long. V was clipped by 4 bases and J by 1 base, with 9 bases between them. Germline V lookup: CDR1 SQVTM, CDR2 ANQGSEA. CDR3 region: CSVGGSGTDTQYF. The CDR3 DNA follows: TGCAGCGTTGGAGGGAGCGGCACAGATACGCAGTATTTT.

The rearrangement joins TRBV12-3 or TRBV12-4 to TRBJ2-3; 7 bases are a match to TRBD2. This CDR3 has 15 residues. J gave up 5 bases and V 6 bases, and 11 bases lay outside the gene matches. The CDR3 protein is CASRGTTLPIDTQYF. CDR3 DNA sequence: TGTGCCAGCAGAGGGACTACCCTTCCAATAGATACGCAGTATTTT.